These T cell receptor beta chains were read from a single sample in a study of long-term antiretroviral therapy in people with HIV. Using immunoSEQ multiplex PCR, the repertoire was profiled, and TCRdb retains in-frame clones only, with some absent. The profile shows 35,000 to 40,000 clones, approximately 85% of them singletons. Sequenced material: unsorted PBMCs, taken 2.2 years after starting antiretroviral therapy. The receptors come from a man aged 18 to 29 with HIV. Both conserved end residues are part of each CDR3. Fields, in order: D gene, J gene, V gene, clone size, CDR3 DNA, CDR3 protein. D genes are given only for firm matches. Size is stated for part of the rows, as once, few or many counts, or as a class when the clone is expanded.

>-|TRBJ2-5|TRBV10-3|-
TGTGCCATCAGTGAGTCAAAGACAGTCCAAGAGACCCAGTACTTC
CAISESKTVQETQYF
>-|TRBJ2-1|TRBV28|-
TGTGCCAGTGGGGGTTGGGAGCCGGAATTCTTC
CASGGWEPEFF
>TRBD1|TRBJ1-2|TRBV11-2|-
TGTGCCAGCAGCTCTGCGGACAGGGGAGGGGGCGGCTACACCTTC
CASSSADRGGGGYTF
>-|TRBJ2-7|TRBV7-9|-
TGTGCCAGCAGCTTAGTTCACGAGCAGTACTTC
CASSLVHEQYF
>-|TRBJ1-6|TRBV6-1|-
TGTGCCAGTCGGGCAGTTGGTATGGATAATTCACCCCTCCACTTT
CASRAVGMDNSPLHF
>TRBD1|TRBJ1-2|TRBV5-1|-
TGCGCCAGCAGCTTTACCTCGGGACAGGGGACCGGCTACACCTTC
CASSFTSGQGTGYTF
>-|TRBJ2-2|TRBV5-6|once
TGTGCCAGCAGCTTTCTGGCGAACACCGGGGAGCTGTTTTTT
CASSFLANTGELFF
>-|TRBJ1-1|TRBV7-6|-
TGTGCCAGCAGCTTATTCCACGGGGGTGAAGCTTTCTTT
CASSLFHGGEAFF
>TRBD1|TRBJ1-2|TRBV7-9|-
TGTGCCAGCAGCACTGGACAGGGCGGCTACACCTTC
CASSTGQGGYTF
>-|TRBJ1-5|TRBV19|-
TGTGCCAGTAGAAGGGGGAGTCAGCCCCAGCATTTT
CASRRGSQPQHF
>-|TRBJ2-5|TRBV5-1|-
TGCGCCAGCAACTATGGATACCAAGAGACCCAGTACTTC
CASNYGYQETQYF
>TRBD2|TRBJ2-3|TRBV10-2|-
TGCGCCAGCAGTGAGTCTGTTGGGCGGGGGGGCCCTGATACGCAGTATTTT
CASSESVGRGGPDTQYF
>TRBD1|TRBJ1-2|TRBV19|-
TGTGCCAGTAGTATAGATCTTTGGACAGGGAATGGCTACACCTTC
CASSIDLWTGNGYTF
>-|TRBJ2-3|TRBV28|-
TGTGCCAGCAGTACCAGCGGGCTTACAGATACGCAGTATTTT
CASSTSGLTDTQYF
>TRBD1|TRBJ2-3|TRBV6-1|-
TGTGCCAGCAGTGAGGGCGACAGGGTAAAGACAGATACGCAGTATTTT
CASSEGDRVKTDTQYF
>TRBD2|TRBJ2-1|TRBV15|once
TGTGCCACCAGCAGAGATTTGGGCCAGCGGGGGGACTCCTACAATGAGCAGTTCTTC
CATSRDLGQRGDSYNEQFF
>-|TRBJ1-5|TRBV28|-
TGTGCCAGCAGTTCCAAGCAGGGGAGCAATCAGCCCCAGCATTTT
CASSSKQGSNQPQHF
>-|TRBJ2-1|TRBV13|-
TGTGCCAGCATTTTAGGGAGGAGAAAGGAGCAGTTCTTC
CASILGRRKEQFF
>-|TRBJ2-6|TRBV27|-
TGTGCCAGCAGTTTAGGAGACTTTGGGGCCAACGTCCTGACTTTC
CASSLGDFGANVLTF
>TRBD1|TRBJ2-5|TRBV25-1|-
TGTGCCAGCAGTGATCCTCGACAGGGGGGGGTTACGACCCAGTACTTC
CASSDPRQGGVTTQYF
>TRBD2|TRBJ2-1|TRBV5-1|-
TGCGCCAGCAGCCCTGGAGGGTTAGCGGGAAATAATGAGCAGTTCTTC
CASSPGGLAGNNEQFF
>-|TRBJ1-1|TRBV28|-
TGTGCCAGCAGTTTGCCCCCCCAAGCTTTCTTT
CASSLPPQAFF
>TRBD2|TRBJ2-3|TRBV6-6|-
TGTGCCAGCAGCTACCTAGCGGGACCTGCCCCAGATACGCAGTATTTT
CASSYLAGPAPDTQYF
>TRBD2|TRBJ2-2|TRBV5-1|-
TGCGCCAGCAGCTCGGCGGGAGGGATTTATACCGGGGAGCTGTTTTTT
CASSSAGGIYTGELFF
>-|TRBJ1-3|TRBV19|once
TGTGCCAGTAGTATGGGCCGAGGAAACACCATATATTTT
CASSMGRGNTIYF
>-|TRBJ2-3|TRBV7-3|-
TGTGCCAGCAGCTTACAGGGTTACACAGATACGCAGTATTTT
CASSLQGYTDTQYF
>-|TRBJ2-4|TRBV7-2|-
TGTGCCAGCAGCGCGGCCGCCAAAAACATTCAGTACTTC
CASSAAAKNIQYF
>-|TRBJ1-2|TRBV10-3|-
TGTGCCATCAGTGAAGCCCTACAGGGAGAGGGCTACACCTTC
CAISEALQGEGYTF
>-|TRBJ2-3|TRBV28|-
TGTGCCAGCAGTTTTGGCCCAGATACGCAGTATTTT
CASSFGPDTQYF
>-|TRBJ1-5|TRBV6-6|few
TGTGCCAGCAGTTACAATGGACGGTACAATCAGCCCCAGCATTTT
CASSYNGRYNQPQHF
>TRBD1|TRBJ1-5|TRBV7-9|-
TGTGCCAGCAGCTTAGGCAGGGGGATTTATAGCAATCAGCCCCAGCATTTT
CASSLGRGIYSNQPQHF
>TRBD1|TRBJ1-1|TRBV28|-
TGTGCCAGCAGGGATACCGGGACAGGGTTCGCCACTGAAGCTTTCTTT
CASRDTGTGFATEAFF
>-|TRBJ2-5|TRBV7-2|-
TGTGCCAGCAGCTTGTTGGGGAGAGTGGGGAAGACCCAGTACTTC
CASSLLGRVGKTQYF
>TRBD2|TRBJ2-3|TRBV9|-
TGTGCCAGCAGCGTTAGCGGGGGGGTACACACAGATACGCAGTATTTT
CASSVSGGVHTDTQYF
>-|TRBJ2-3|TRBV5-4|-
TGTGCCAGCAGCTTGGGAAGTTGGTCAACGAGCACAGATACGCAGTATTTT
CASSLGSWSTSTDTQYF
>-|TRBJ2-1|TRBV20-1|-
TGCAGTGCTATTTGGTACAATGAGCAGTTCTTC
CSAIWYNEQFF
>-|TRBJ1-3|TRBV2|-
TGTGCCAGCGGGACTGGAAACACCATATATTTT
CASGTGNTIYF
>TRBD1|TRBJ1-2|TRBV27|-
TGTGCCAGCACCCGGGACAGATCGGGCTATGGCTACACCTTC
CASTRDRSGYGYTF
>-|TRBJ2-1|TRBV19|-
TGTGCCAGTTCCAAGGAGGGCAGGAATGAGCAGTTCTTC
CASSKEGRNEQFF
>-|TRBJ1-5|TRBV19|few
TGTGCCAGTAGTCAGGTACGGGACAATCAGCCCCAGCATTTT
CASSQVRDNQPQHF
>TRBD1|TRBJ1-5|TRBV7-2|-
TGTGCCAGCCGAGGACAGGGATACAATCAGCCCCAGCATTTT
CASRGQGYNQPQHF
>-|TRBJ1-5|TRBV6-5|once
TGTGCCAGCAGCCGAGTTTATAGCAATCAGCCCCAGCATTTT
CASSRVYSNQPQHF
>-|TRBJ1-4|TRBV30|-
TGTGCCTGGAGGGGCACTAATGAAAAACTGTTTTTT
CAWRGTNEKLFF
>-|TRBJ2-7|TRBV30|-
TGTGCCTGGAGTACCCCGCCCGAGCAGTACTTC
CAWSTPPEQYF
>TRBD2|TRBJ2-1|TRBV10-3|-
TGTGCCATCAGCTCGGTTCTAGCGGGGTACAATGAGCAGTTCTTC
CAISSVLAGYNEQFF
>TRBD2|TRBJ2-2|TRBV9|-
TGTGCCAGCAGCACGGGACTAGCGGGCGGGGAGCTGTTTTTT
CASSTGLAGGELFF
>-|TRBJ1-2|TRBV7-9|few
TGTGCCAGCAGCCCCCCCCGCCCGTATGGCTACACCTTC
CASSPPRPYGYTF
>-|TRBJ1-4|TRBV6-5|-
TGTGCCAGCAGCCGGGTCATTAATGAAAAACTGTTTTTT
CASSRVINEKLFF
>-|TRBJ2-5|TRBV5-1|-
TGCGCCAGCAGCTTGGAAGGTGAGGAGACCCAGTACTTC
CASSLEGEETQYF
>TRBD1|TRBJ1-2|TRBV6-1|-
TGTGCCAGCAGTGAAAGGGGGACAGGGAGGGGGAGAGATGGCTACACCTTC
CASSERGTGRGRDGYTF
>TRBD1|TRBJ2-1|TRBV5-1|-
TGCGCCAGCAGCTTTTGGGGGGGACAGGGCCCCTACAATGAGCAGTTCTTC
CASSFWGGQGPYNEQFF
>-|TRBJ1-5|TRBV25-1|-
TGTGCCAGCAGGGAGGGTTGGGAGGTTGGGAATCAGCCCCAGCATTTT
CASREGWEVGNQPQHF
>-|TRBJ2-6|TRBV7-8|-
TGTGCCAGCAGCTCCCGGGACACCGACCACTCTGGGGCCAACGTCCTGACTTTC
CASSSRDTDHSGANVLTF
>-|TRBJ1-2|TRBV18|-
TGTGCCAGCTCACCCGACCGGGTAGTAATCTATGGCTACACCTTC
CASSPDRVVIYGYTF
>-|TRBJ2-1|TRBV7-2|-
TGTGCCAGCAGCTTATTAACAAATGAGCAGTTCTTC
CASSLLTNEQFF
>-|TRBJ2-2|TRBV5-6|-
TGTGCCAGCAGCTGGCCGACGAAAACCGGGGAGCTGTTTTTT
CASSWPTKTGELFF
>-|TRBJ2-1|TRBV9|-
TGTGCCAGCAGCGTAAGCCCCGCGGTCGCTTACGAGCAGTTCTTC
CASSVSPAVAYEQFF
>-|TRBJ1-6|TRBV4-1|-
TGCGCCAGCAGCCAAGGTGGGCCGGGCTCCCTAGGGAATTCACCCCTCCACTTT
CASSQGGPGSLGNSPLHF
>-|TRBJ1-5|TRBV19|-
TGTGCCAGTAGTATGGGACTGCCCAATCAGCCCCAGCATTTT
CASSMGLPNQPQHF